This T cell receptor beta chain was sequenced for a study of blood T cell repertoires in COVID-19. Study background: Sites across the United States, Italy and Spain contributed samples from acute and convalescent COVID-19. Nucleic acid was either cDNA or gDNA, and it came from T cells, B-cell-depleted T cells, or PBMCs.

Methods used by the authors: Nucleated cell number was recorded as an estimate derived from reference gene primer amplification. Generated by immunoSEQ multiplex PCR, the TCRdb table keeps only in-frame clones and is missing some. V and J calls and clone size are as listed in that table; D and trimming were resolved from the DNA. Seen here are some 46,000 clones, around 90% observed once, and the top ten hold about 8%. Germline V gene data show CDR1 as SGDLS and CDR2 as YYNGEE. This CDR3 is 18 amino acids long. Between the trimmed V and J ends, which lost 4 bases and 5 bases, there was a span of 24 bases.

J is TRBJ2-2 and V is TRBV9, with D unclear. The sequencing sample was made of peripheral blood. The source is a man between 50 and 59 years old with acute or convalescent COVID-19. CDR3 nucleotide sequence: TGTGCCAGCAGCTCCCGAGATAGGATGCGGAGTGGGACCGGGGAGCTGTTTTTT. This translates into CASSSRDRMRSGTGELFF. Full variable domain (remainder filled in from reference TRBV9 and TRBJ2-2): DSGVTQTPKHLITATGQRVTLRCSPRSGDLSVYWYQQSLDQGLQFLIQYYNGEERAKGNILERFSAQQFPDLHSELNLSSLELGDSALYFCASSSRDRMRSGTGELFFGEGSRLTVL.